In its sample, the clone carrying this T cell receptor beta chain was seen a few times. The data originate from a study of blood T cells in healthy people across ages. Background on the study: T cells yielded about one barcoded beta molecule per two cells through template switching.

It was with a sample-barcoded 5' primer and a J-beta primer mix that a second PCR of roughly 7 to 12 cycles was run. Using its own MiXCR run on the 5' RACE reads, TCRdb lists one record per CDR3 protein. The table includes 980,000 or so distinct CDR3 sequences, around 46% detected once. This CDR3 has 13 residues. Sequencing input: blood. The clonotype originates from a man aged 25 to 45 in good health. The chain uses TRBV12-3 or TRBV12-4 and TRBJ2-5; D is perhaps TRBD1 (5 bases). With the DNA end fitting TRBJ2-7 better, the J assignment may be wrong. The CDR3 sequence: CASRDQGRHEQYF. DNA of the CDR3: TGTGCCAGCAGGGATCAGGGCAGGCACGAGCAGTACTTC.